This entry lists 31 T cell receptor beta chains sequenced from one sample in a study of beta chain features in type 1 diabetes. Study findings and constraints: Moderate but significant shortening of TCRB CDR3s was recorded in all four CD4+ subsets from Type 1 diabetes patients.

Expressed TCRB transcripts were sequenced because the entire RNA isolate underwent reverse transcription. Produced via immunoSEQ multiplex PCR; TCRdb's table is partial and in-frame only. The repertoire holds around 600,000 clones, 9.5% to 15% seen once, with more than 0.095% in the top ten. No antigen has been assigned to these receptors. The sample taken for sequencing was naive CD4+ T cells from blood. The receptor source for this set is a man aged 30 to 45 with type 1 diabetes.

In its sample, this clone was seen a few times. The chain employs TRBV7-8 and TRBJ1-1; no definite D call. Germline CDR1 and CDR2: SGHVS and FQNEAQ. This CDR3 is 13 amino acids long. Trimming left V 5 bases short and J 11 bases short, with 18 bases between. In DNA form, the CDR3 reads TGTGCCAGCAGCGGAAGTACGTTATCTCGGGCTTTCTTT. Translating gives CASSGSTLSRAFF.

This clone has only a few counts. A much larger clone differs by one base, so this may be a read error. The rearrangement uses TRBV11-2 and TRBJ2-7; no clear D. The CDR3 loop spans 11 amino acids. CDR1 is SGHAT and CDR2 is FQNNGV in the germline V gene. Trimming stripped 3 bases from V and 2 bases from J, with 2 bases between. CDR3 DNA: TGTGCCAGCAGCTTCGCCTACGAGCAGTACTTC. It is translated as CASSFAYEQYF.

V is TRBV5-1 and J is TRBJ2-2; 9 bases fit TRBD1. The germline CDR1 and CDR2 sequences are SGHRS and YFSETQ. The junction had 4 bases not matched to a gene; V was cut back by 0 bases and J by 1 base. The CDR3 totals 17 residues. The CDR3 here is CASSLDRTGENTGELFF. The CDR3, as DNA: TGCGCCAGCAGCTTGGATCGGACAGGGGAGAACACCGGGGAGCTGTTTTTT.

This clone was seen a few times. The rearrangement links TRBV10-3 to TRBJ1-3; D ambiguous. Germline V CDR1 and CDR2: ENHRY, SYGVKD. V lost 2 bases, J lost 0 bases, and 8 bases lay in between. This CDR3 has 15 amino acids. This chain's CDR3 is CAISEGGNSGNTIYF. The CDR3, as DNA: TGTGCCATCAGTGAGGGCGGTAACTCTGGAAACACCATATATTTT.

The V gene is TRBV2, the J gene TRBJ1-2; possibly TRBD1 for D (6 bases). CDR1 is SNHLY, CDR2 FYNNEI, per germline. This CDR3 contains 15 residues. V lost 2 bases and J 8 bases, leaving 18 bases between the germline ends. CDR3 in DNA: TGTGCCAGCAGTGAAATGCAAGGGGGAATAGCCGGCTACACCTTC. This gives the protein CASSEMQGGIAGYTF.

This clone has a count of ten or more. This chain joins TRBV28 and TRBJ2-6; D ambiguous. CDR1 and CDR2 (germline): MDHEN, SYDVKM. The CDR3 sequence is 17 residues long. V dropped 5 bases and J dropped 2 bases, with 16 bases sitting between them. CDR3 in amino acids: CASSRPDGLAGANVLTF. The CDR3 DNA is TGTGCCAGCAGTCGCCCGGACGGCTTAGCTGGGGCCAACGTCCTGACTTTC.

Of note for this clone: At the DNA level, this CDR3 is encoded by other sequences in the same sample as well. The chain combines TRBV9 with TRBJ2-5; 9 nucleotides line up with TRBD2. CDR3 size: 15 residues. The germline CDR1 and CDR2 sequences are SGDLS and YYNGEE. V trimming: 0 bases; J trimming: 1 base; junction bases outside the gene matches: 1. CDR3 sequence reads: CASSVGLAAQETQYF. CDR3 in DNA: TGTGCCAGCAGCGTAGGACTAGCGGCCCAAGAGACCCAGTACTTC.

This clone was seen a few times. The sample carries other DNA sequences with the same CDR3. The genes are TRBV7-2 and TRBJ2-7; unclear D gene. CDR3 length: 13 residues. The V and J ends lost 1 base and 3 bases respectively, with 7 bases between them. Germline V gene lookup returns CDR1 SGHTA and CDR2 FQGNSA. CDR3 bases: TGTGCCAGCAGCTTAGGAGGCGGCTACGAGCAGTACTTC. It translates to CASSLGGGYEQYF.

The J gene is TRBJ1-3, the V gene TRBV5-1; D is uncertain. Germline lookup yields CDR1 SGHRS and CDR2 YFSETQ. Trimming shortened V by 3 bases and J by 0 bases, and 7 bases separated the two germline ends. CDR3 length equals 14 residues. The CDR3, as DNA: TGCGCCAGCAGCTCCGATTTCTCTGGAAACACCATATATTTT. As protein: CASSSDFSGNTIYF.

A few counts support this clone. The chain couples TRBV27 to TRBJ1-5; D is undetermined. Per the germline V gene, CDR1 is MNHEY and CDR2 is SMNVEV (reference sequence). This CDR3 spans 14 amino acids. V lost 1 base, J lost 2 bases, and 6 bases lay in between. The CDR3 sequence: CASSLLEGNQPQHF. In DNA form, the CDR3 reads TGTGCCAGCAGTTTATTGGAAGGCAATCAGCCCCAGCATTTT.

The rearrangement joins TRBV9 to TRBJ2-5, with no clear D. The length of the CDR3 is 14 residues. Germline V gives CDR1 SGDLS, CDR2 YYNGEE. Trimming pared 4 bases from V and 5 bases from J, leaving 15 bases between. The CDR3 protein is CASSPSLVSETQYF. CDR3 in DNA: TGTGCCAGCAGCCCCTCATTGGTATCGGAGACCCAGTACTTC.

This clone has just a few counts. The V gene is TRBV11-2, the J gene TRBJ1-1; tentative D call: TRBD1 (5 bases). Germline values: CDR1 SGHAT, CDR2 FQNNGV. This CDR3 comprises 15 residues. Trimming stripped 3 bases from V and 1 base from J, with 12 bases between. CDR3 DNA sequence: TGTGCCAGCAGCTTTGGGACCGGGGGGAACACTGAAGCTTTCTTT. It yields the protein CASSFGTGGNTEAFF.

The chain carries TRBV11-3 and TRBJ2-2; a possible D gene is TRBD1 (6 bases). Germline CDR1 is SGHNT and CDR2 is YENEEA. The CDR3 has 17 amino acids. Trimming shortened V by 1 base and J by 5 bases, and 17 bases separated the two germline ends. The CDR3 bases are TGTGCCAGCAGCTTAGGATCCCCGGCAGGGGCAACCGGGGAGCTGTTTTTT. It specifies CASSLGSPAGATGELFF.

The table lists this clone with a few counts. The rearrangement links TRBV13 to TRBJ2-3; the D is unclear. V lost 4 bases and J lost 2, with 1 base in between. This CDR3 is 11 amino acids long. Per germline, CDR1 PRHDT and CDR2 FYEKMQ (reference sequence). CDR3 sequence: CASSSTDTQYF. The CDR3 nucleotides are TGTGCCAGCAGCTCCACAGATACGCAGTATTTT.

This sequence joins TRBV9 and TRBJ2-2; the match to TRBD1 covers 7 bases. The ends lost 2 bases at V and 3 bases at J; junction bases unmatched: 7. The CDR3 runs to 16 residues. Germline V lookup: CDR1 SGDLS, CDR2 YYNGEE. DNA of the CDR3: TGTGCCAGCAGCGTGACAACGGACAGGTACACCGGGGAGCTGTTTTTT. The encoded protein is CASSVTTDRYTGELFF.

The chain joins TRBV7-9 to TRBJ2-1; D not certain. Trimming left V 10 bases short and J 4 bases short, with 14 bases between. The CDR3 is made up of 13 amino acids. Germline lookup yields CDR1 SEHNR and CDR2 FQNEAQ (reference sequence). The CDR3 sequence: CATNQHGYNEQFF. CDR3 DNA sequence: TGTGCCACCAACCAACATGGGTACAATGAGCAGTTCTTC.

V usage is TRBV30 and J usage is TRBJ1-5; no clear D. In germline, CDR1 is GTSNPN, CDR2 SVGIG (reference sequence). Trimming removed 1 base from V and 11 bases from J, with 15 bases in between. This CDR3 is 13 amino acids long. DNA for the CDR3: TGTGCCTGGAGTGACGGGTTGGGGAGGGCCCAGCATTTT. Protein: CAWSDGLGRAQHF.

The chain combines TRBV5-1 with TRBJ2-1; D is uncertain. V gave up 0 bases and J gave up 5 bases, with 15 bases separating them. The CDR3 extends over 16 amino acids. Germline V gene data show CDR1 as SGHRS and CDR2 as YFSETQ. For the CDR3, the DNA is TGCGCCAGCAGCTTGGGGTTGGTCCTTCCGGACAATGAGCAGTTCTTC. Protein: CASSLGLVLPDNEQFF.

This clone was counted between two and nine times. DNA for the CDR3: TGTGCCAGCAGCCCGGACAGGCAAGAGACCCAGTACTTC. Its protein product is CASSPDRQETQYF. The V call is TRBV7-3, the J call TRBJ2-5; TRBD1 matches 7 bases. V was pared by 5 bases and J by 2 bases, with 2 bases of the junction left unmatched. Germline V gene sequence: CDR1 SGHTA, CDR2 FQGTGA. The CDR3 runs to 13 residues.

The V and J genes are TRBV5-6 and TRBJ2-1, with D perhaps TRBD1 or TRBD2 (6 bases each). The germline V gene encodes CDR1 SGHDT and CDR2 YYEEEE. The CDR3 has 15 amino acids. With 5 bases removed from V and 5 bases from J, the gap between germline ends came to 17 bases. The CDR3, as DNA: TGTGCCAGCAGTTCCGGGGGCCGCTCGAACAATGAGCAGTTCTTC. Protein product: CASSSGGRSNNEQFF.

In its sample, this clone was seen a few times. The chain links TRBV19 to TRBJ1-1, with 8 bases lining up with TRBD1. The CDR3 extends over 12 amino acids. CDR1 and CDR2 from the germline V gene are LNHDA and SQIVND (reference sequence). Losses at the gene ends were 6 bases for V and 6 bases for J; bases not matched to a gene: 3. The CDR3 reads CASRGTGSEAFF. DNA for the CDR3: TGTGCCAGTAGGGGGACAGGTTCTGAAGCTTTCTTT.

This rearrangement joins TRBV20-1 to TRBJ2-1; no definite D call. Germline CDR1 DFQATT, CDR2 SNEGSKA (reference sequence). The length of the CDR3 is 11 residues. Trimming took off 6 bases at V and 4 bases at J, with 7 bases between the two ends. The CDR3 region is CSAVGYNEQFF. The CDR3 bases are TGCAGTGCCGTAGGTTACAATGAGCAGTTCTTC.

This clone was counted a few times. The chain joins TRBV29-1 to TRBJ1-5; D not resolved. The CDR3 covers 12 residues. The germline V gene has CDR1 SQVTM and CDR2 ANQGSEA. Trimming took 4 bases from V and 2 from J, leaving 6 bases between them. DNA for the CDR3: TGCAGCGTTGTGTTTGGCAATCAGCCCCAGCATTTT. It translates to CSVVFGNQPQHF.

This sequence joins TRBV6-6 and TRBJ1-1; tentatively, D is TRBD1 (6 bases). V lost 10 bases, J lost 0 bases, and 12 bases lay in between. The CDR3 is 13 amino acids. Germline V gene data show CDR1 as MNHNY and CDR2 as SVGAGI (reference sequence). The DNA for the CDR3 is TGTGCCATTACACAGGGCATGAACACTGAAGCTTTCTTT. Protein: CAITQGMNTEAFF.

This clone was recorded a few times. This chain uses TRBV4-3 with TRBJ2-5; D unresolved. V dropped 0 bases and J dropped 1 base, with 9 bases sitting between them. This CDR3 is 15 amino acids long. The germline V gene has CDR1 LGHNA and CDR2 YSLEER. DNA of the CDR3: TGCGCCAGCAGCCAAGATCGTGGACCCCAAGAGACCCAGTACTTC. Translation: CASSQDRGPQETQYF.

This clone was observed a handful of times. V and J are TRBV6-5 and TRBJ2-2; TRBD1 or TRBD2 may be the D gene (6 bases each). This CDR3 comprises 14 residues. Trimming shortened V by 5 bases and J by 8 bases, and 15 bases separated the two germline ends. Germline CDR1 and CDR2: MNHEY and SVGAGI. CDR3 coding DNA: TGTGCCAGCAGTCCTACGGAGGGGACAGGGGAGCTGTTTTTT. This sequence encodes CASSPTEGTGELFF.

In this sample, this clone turned up a few times. The V call is TRBV14, the J call TRBJ2-2; D uncertain. The CDR3 consists of 13 residues. V was cut by 0 bases and J by 8 bases, with 7 bases left in between. Germline-derived CDR1 and CDR2 are SGHDN and FVKESK. The DNA for the CDR3 is TGTGCCAGCAGCCAAGATTTAACGGGGGAGCTGTTTTTT. It translates to CASSQDLTGELFF.

This clone was seen a few times. The V call is TRBV9, the J call TRBJ1-5; 8 bases align to TRBD1. The CDR3 contains 14 residues. Per the germline V gene, CDR1 is SGDLS and CDR2 is YYNGEE. J lost 3 bases, V lost 3 bases, and 2 bases had no gene match. The CDR3 sequence: CASSATGANQPQHF. The CDR3, as DNA: TGTGCCAGCAGCGCGACAGGGGCCAATCAGCCCCAGCATTTT.

There are a few counts of this clone. The gene calls are TRBV6-1 and TRBJ2-1; TRBD1 agrees at 8 bases. The CDR3 loop spans 12 amino acids. The germline V gene encodes CDR1 MNHNS and CDR2 SASEGT. The V and J ends lost 7 bases and 7 bases, in that order; junction bases with no gene match: 3. This CDR3 is CASIRQGNEQFF. The DNA for the CDR3 is TGTGCCAGCATCCGACAGGGGAATGAGCAGTTCTTC.

This chain links TRBV10-3 with TRBJ2-5; D is possibly TRBD1 (6 bases). Trimming took off 5 bases at V and 2 bases at J, with 12 bases between the two ends. Germline assignment: CDR1 ENHRY and CDR2 SYGVKD. The CDR3 sequence is 14 residues long. CDR3 DNA: TGTGCCATCAGTTGGACAGAACGACAAGAGACCCAGTACTTC. Protein: CAISWTERQETQYF.

This clone was counted a few times. The rearrangement uses TRBV2 and TRBJ1-2; D is perhaps TRBD1 (6 bases). Germline V gives CDR1 SNHLY, CDR2 FYNNEI. This CDR3 is 16 amino acids long. With 0 bases removed from V and 5 bases from J, the gap between germline ends came to 16 bases. The CDR3 sequence is CASSEARSGAVYGYTF. CDR3 nucleotides: TGTGCCAGCAGTGAAGCGCGATCAGGGGCGGTGTATGGCTACACCTTC.